This T cell receptor beta chain derives from a study of shared clonotypes between healthy human individuals. The assay was immunoSEQ multiplex PCR, and TCRdb's table has in-frame clones only and misses some. This table has 2.5 million or so clones, approximately 92% appearing once. This clone appeared a single time. The CDR3 is made up of 14 amino acids. Per germline, CDR1 SGDLS and CDR2 YYNGEE. V was clipped by 0 bases and J by 6 bases, with 10 bases between them. Sequencing was carried out using naive CD4+ T cells sorted from blood. Subset noted: CD45RA+ positively selected. The J gene is TRBJ2-1, the V gene TRBV9; the D is unclear. This sequence originates from a young man in good health. CDR3 nucleotide sequence: TGTGCCAGCAGCGTAGACAAGGCTGTCAATGAGCAGTTCTTC. Translation gives CASSVDKAVNEQFF.